The 5 T cell receptor beta chains given below trace back to one sample, sequenced in a study of cytomegalovirus exposure and HLA in healthy donors (dated by TCRdb to the late 2010s). Library method: the immunoSEQ multiplex PCR assay. TCRdb took this table from immuneACCESS and kept in-frame rearrangements with V and J called. Such tables lack part of the clones; where checked against another copy, unresolved V genes explain under half of the gap, and the rest is unexplained. A total of about 130,000 clones appear in this sample, 88% of them only once. The top ten clones comprise approximately 1.5% of the sample. The sample taken for sequencing was PBMCs. The origin of the receptors is a man aged 30-40 years in good health and CMV-seronegative.

The chain recombines TRBV15 with TRBJ1-1, with 7 bases identical to TRBD1. J gave up 1 base and V 3 bases, and 2 bases lay outside the gene matches. The germline gives CDR1 LNHNV, CDR2 YYDKDF (reference sequence). The CDR3 has 14 residues. In nucleotides, the CDR3 is TGTGCCACCAGCAGTGGACAGGAGAACACTGAAGCTTTCTTT. Translation: CATSSGQENTEAFF.

The chain links TRBV5-1 to TRBJ1-1; D perhaps matches TRBD1 (5 bases). The V gene's germline CDR1 is SGHRS and CDR2 YFSETQ. Trimming pared 0 bases from V and 4 bases from J, leaving 13 bases between. The CDR3 is made up of 15 amino acids. CDR3 in amino acids: CASSLGGGGGTEAFF. The CDR3 nucleotides are TGCGCCAGCAGCTTGGGCGGGGGAGGAGGCACTGAAGCTTTCTTT.

This clone was seen a few times. The rearrangement links TRBV19 to TRBJ2-1; TRBD1 agrees at 8 bases. The V segment lost 2 bases and the J segment 2 bases; nucleotides outside the gene matches: 2. The CDR3 is made up of 15 amino acids. CDR1 and CDR2 from the germline V gene are LNHDA and SQIVND (reference sequence). In DNA, the CDR3 is TGTGCCAGTAGTATATCGGGACAGGCCTACAATGAGCAGTTCTTC. It is translated as CASSISGQAYNEQFF.

This chain uses TRBV9 with TRBJ2-1; TRBD2 matches 11 bases. V lost 1 base, J lost 4 bases, and 13 bases stayed unmatched. The CDR3 totals 19 residues. Per the germline V gene, CDR1 is SGDLS and CDR2 is YYNGEE. The CDR3 here is CASSVISGRAQPPYNEQFF. The CDR3 nucleotides are TGTGCCAGCAGCGTAATTAGCGGGAGGGCCCAGCCGCCATACAATGAGCAGTTCTTC.

CDR3 DNA: TGTGCCAGCAGCTTCACAGGGCTGAACACTGAAGCTTTCTTT. It encodes CASSFTGLNTEAFF. The rearrangement uses TRBV11-2 and TRBJ1-1; weak D call: TRBD1 (6 bases). The germline CDR1 and CDR2 sequences are SGHAT and FQNNGV. V lost 3 bases, J lost 0 bases, and 8 bases lay in between. The CDR3 loop spans 14 amino acids.